Below are 4 T cell receptor beta chains sequenced from a single sample in a study of blood T cell repertoires in COVID-19. Clones were sequenced by immunoSEQ multiplex PCR, and TCRdb holds only the in-frame ones, with some missing. The table has about 74,000 clones, approximately 80% seen once. The sample was peripheral blood. The origin of the receptors is a human donor in a cohort sampled during active COVID-19.

The CDR3 loop is CASSYDRVSPLHF. The CDR3 DNA is TGTGCCAGCAGCTATGACAGGGTTTCACCCCTCCACTTT. The J gene is TRBJ1-6, the V gene TRBV5-5; 7 bases line up with TRBD1. The V gene's germline CDR1 is SGHKS and CDR2 YYEKEE (reference sequence). The length of the CDR3 is 13 residues. Trimming removed 3 bases from V and 9 bases from J; junction bases left unmatched: 3.

This clone was counted a few times. This chain uses TRBV7-8 with TRBJ1-1; the match to TRBD1 covers 8 bases. CDR1 and CDR2 (germline): SGHVS, FQNEAQ. The V and J ends lost 2 bases and 4 bases, in that order; junction bases with no gene match: 9. The CDR3 is 16 amino acids. DNA of the CDR3: TGTGCCAGCAGCTTAACCTTCAAAACAGGGGGCACTGAAGCTTTCTTT. Its protein product is CASSLTFKTGGTEAFF.

The chain combines TRBV5-5 with TRBJ1-4; tentatively, D is TRBD1 (5 bases). Trimming took 4 bases from V and 6 from J, leaving 13 bases between them. The CDR3 runs to 14 residues. Germline-derived CDR1 and CDR2 are SGHKS and YYEKEE (reference sequence). The CDR3 nucleotides are TGTGCCAGCAGCCGGAGCTGGGACTATGAAAAACTGTTTTTT. Protein sequence: CASSRSWDYEKLFF. The full variable domain, rest sourced from reference TRBV5-5 and TRBJ1-4, is DAGVTQSPTHLIKTRGQQVTLRCSPISGHKSVSWYQQVLGQGPQFIFQYYEKEERGRGNFPDRFSARQFPNYSSELNVNALLLGDSALYLCASSRSWDYEKLFFGSGTQLSVL.

J is TRBJ2-3 and V is TRBV28, with D maybe TRBD2 (6 bases). This CDR3 comprises 16 residues. Germline lookup yields CDR1 MDHEN and CDR2 SYDVKM. Trimming cost V 3 bases and J 0 bases, with 13 bases left between them. The CDR3 loop reads CASSFWGVTSTDTQYF. The CDR3 region has the DNA TGTGCCAGCAGTTTTTGGGGGGTGACGAGCACAGATACGCAGTATTTT. Full variable domain (outside the CDR3, taken from reference TRBV28 and TRBJ2-3): DVKVTQSSRYLVKRTGEKVFLECVQDMDHENMFWYRQDPGLGLRLIYFSYDVKMKEKGDIPEGYSVSREKKERFSLILESASTNQTSMYLCASSFWGVTSTDTQYFGPGTRLTVL.